This T cell receptor beta chain was identified in a study of OX40 agonist ivuxolimab in advanced cancers. Study in general: Allowance was made for prior anti-PD-1, anti-PD-L1 or anti-CTLA-4 therapy, and 40% to 45% had some. Findings and limits, study-wide: Nonresponders included some who also had low normalized T-cell clonal expansion.

CDR1 and CDR2 from the germline V gene are LNHDA and SQIVND (reference sequence). This CDR3 is built from 16 residues. V dropped 3 bases and J dropped 6; count of bases not matched to a gene: 8. Profiled with immunoSEQ multiplex PCR; TCRdb holds only in-frame clones, not every one. The repertoire consists of under 85,000 clones, with about 86% occurring once and the leading ten covering 1.9%. As regards this clone: Its antigen is still unknown.

The specimen comprised CD4+ or CD8+ T cells sorted from blood, sampled in a trial of the OX40 agonist ivuxolimab. The chain couples TRBV19 to TRBJ1-4; TRBD1 matches at 9 bases. The sequence was collected from an adult with an advanced solid tumor such as melanoma, head and neck, liver or kidney cancer. The CDR3 DNA is TGTGCCAGTAGTATGCCGACAGGGGGATTTTATGAAAAACTGTTTTTT. Translated, it gives CASSMPTGGFYEKLFF.